This T cell receptor (beta chain) emerged from a study of OX40 agonist ivuxolimab in advanced cancers. Whole-study context: Every 2 weeks, patients received ivuxolimab intravenously, dosed at 0.01 to 10 mg/kg. Mean age approximately 66 years, range roughly 20 to 85; around 80% male. Prior therapy, whether anti-PD-1, anti-PD-L1 or anti-CTLA-4, was allowed, and roughly 40% had some. Study-level findings and limits: In the expanded peripheral T cells, antigen specificity was never determined.

Clones were sequenced by immunoSEQ multiplex PCR, and TCRdb holds only the in-frame ones, with some missing. The sample lists over 30,000 clones, about nine tenths seen once, with about 4.3% in the top ten. A remark on this clone: What it binds is not known.

Germline V CDR1 and CDR2: SGHRS, YFSETQ. The V end was cut by 4 bases, the J end by 7 bases, with 14 bases between. The CDR3 covers 13 residues. This sequence was found in an adult with an advanced solid tumor such as melanoma, head and neck, liver or kidney cancer. Sequencing used CD4+ or CD8+ T cells sorted from blood, obtained in a trial of the OX40 agonist ivuxolimab. The V and J genes are TRBV5-1 and TRBJ1-2; D possibly corresponds to TRBD1 (5 bases). The CDR3 coding sequence is TGCGCCAGCAGCGCCGGCCCCAGGGTTGGCTACACCTTC. This translates into CASSAGPRVGYTF.